This T cell receptor beta chain originates from a study of blood T cell repertoires in COVID-19. Study-level information: Samples came from the United States, Italy and Spain, spanning acute and convalescent COVID-19.

Trimming at V came to 8 bases and at J to 2 bases, leaving 8 bases not matched to a gene. Germline V gives CDR1 LNHDA, CDR2 SQIVND (reference sequence). The CDR3 totals 14 residues. Produced via immunoSEQ multiplex PCR; TCRdb's table is partial and in-frame only. The table shows more than 150,000 clones, with roughly 78% occurring only once. Sequenced: peripheral blood. The receptor was isolated from a woman older than 75 with active or convalescent COVID-19. The chain is built from TRBV19 and TRBJ1-1, with 7 positions matching TRBD1. The CDR3 coding sequence is TGTGCCAGTGGCCGGGACAGACTAAACACTGAAGCTTTCTTT. Translating it yields CASGRDRLNTEAFF.